This T cell receptor beta chain was documented in a study of beta chain features in type 1 diabetes listed by TCRdb under 2018. A note on the overall study: Mean age, gender distribution, total cell number and subset yield did not differ between patients and healthy donors. A total of roughly 100 million sorted cells were examined across all samples, and RNA yield correlated strongly with the number of cells per subset. In the study, recently diagnosed type 1 diabetes patients and matched healthy donors were compared on the TCRB repertoires of their sorted circulating CD4+ T cell subsets. Regulatory and stem cell-like memory subsets were isolated from only 8 patients and about 8 healthy donors, whereas naive and central memory subsets came from all 28 donors.

The High Capacity cDNA Reverse Transcription Kit was used to reverse transcribe all of the isolated RNA, meaning that expressed TCRB transcripts were what got sequenced. Deep immunoSEQ sequencing was applied to naive, central memory and regulatory T cell samples, giving an average of about 3.6 million total reads per sample. After sorted cells were lysed in RLT buffer, RNA was extracted with DNase-treated RNeasy Micro or Mini kits, with the choice depending on cell number. To prevent cross-contamination, each cell subset was processed individually, whereas patient and healthy donor samples were processed jointly. Using the immunoSEQ multiplex PCR, TCRB sequences were amplified from cDNA into 87-bp fragments spanning the CDR3 region. Sequencing of the amplicons was performed on the Illumina HiSeq platform. On the study's bioinformatics: Synthetic template baselines were used to correct PCR bias computationally, reads within Hamming distance 2 were collapsed together, and singletons that could not be merged were discarded. Reads were aligned against IMGT to assign V, D and J genes, CDR3 length and insertions or deletions at six rearrangement sites. Within each subset, clonotype counts were normalized to sorted cell number, and only after that were true diversity and Gini coefficients computed with the tcR R package. The overlap coefficient, calculated on TCRB nucleotide sequences, was used to measure repertoire sharing. Out-of-frame TCRB sequences from naive cells were analyzed as a proxy for the pre-selection repertoire. In TCRdb, the immuneACCESS table is reduced to in-frame sequences with V and J assigned. These tables do not hold every clone; where another copy was compared, an unresolved V gene accounts for under half, and the others remain unexplained. V and J calls and clone size are those listed in that table; D and trimming were worked out from the DNA. For this sample there are 500,000 to 850,000 clones; around 15% appear just once. The ten largest clones capture 0.035% to 0.045% of the sample.

The CDR3 goes from the cysteine to the phenylalanine over 13 residues. Of the read, only the CDR3 DNA is kept; its 39 bases are in frame from base 1. Relative to germline, V is 0 bases shorter and J is 1 base shorter, with 5 bases between their ends. Looking up the germline V gene (reference sequence) yields CDR1 SGHNT and CDR2 YYREEE. Each donor gave one peripheral blood draw, roughly 120 mL on average, collected into heparinised tubes. Naive, central memory, regulatory and stem cell-like memory CD4+ T cells were sorted on a BD FACSAria II using a panel including CD45RO, CCR7, CD25, CD127, CD95 and CD27. All sorted populations exceeded 95% purity. Right away, PBMCs were isolated by Lymphoprep density gradient centrifugation and were stained directly, with no culture step. So that batch effects would be minimized, each experiment stained and sorted samples in pairs, pairing one healthy donor with one patient.

Concerning this clone: Which antigen it targets is not known. No much larger clonotype is one base removed from it; base qualities were not supplied. This sample also contains other DNA sequences that code for the same CDR3.

Overall study results and their limits: Because cDNA was sequenced instead of genomic DNA, highly expressing activated cells could be over-represented, though the groups showed no difference in activation or CD3 levels. A moderate but significant shortening of TCRB CDR3 length was observed in type 1 diabetes patients in all four CD4+ subsets. Naive, central memory and regulatory TCRB repertoires appeared to be more alike among patients than among healthy donors. PCR may preferentially amplify shorter templates, but because patient and control samples were amplified and corrected together, any resulting skew would affect both groups equally. HLA sub-analyses involved small numbers of individuals, so any influence of HLA type on TCRB rearrangement remained unresolved. Fewer insertions and more nucleotide deletions at VDJ recombination sites were observed in patients with type 1 diabetes, implying thymic rearrangement abnormalities.

The sequence was obtained from a man between 18 and 29 years old with type 1 diabetes. Sequenced sample: naive CD4+ T cells from blood. This specimen's cell subset or site label, interpreted: true naive CD4+ T cells. The chain joins TRBV5-4 to TRBJ2-7; confidence is insufficient to name the D gene. The DNA sequence is as follows: TGTGCCAGCAGCTTGGCCGGGTCCTACGAGCAGTACTTC. It is translated as CASSLAGSYEQYF. The CDR3 plus the reference TRBV5-4 and TRBJ2-7 genes for the other parts give the full variable domain: ETGVTQSPTHLIKTRGQQVTLRCSSQSGHNTVSWYQQALGQGPQFIFQYYREEENGRGNFPPRFSGLQFPNYSSELNVNALELDDSALYLCASSLAGSYEQYFGPGTRLTVT.